The clone carrying this T cell receptor (beta chain) was observed a few times. This sample is drawn from a study of T-cell reconstitution after alpha-beta-depleted transplantation in children. Germline CDR1 is KGHDR and CDR2 is SFDVKD. Trimming cost V 4 bases and J 0 bases; bases outside gene matches: 3. CDR3 length: 16 residues. This sample's TCRbeta library carried unique molecular identifier barcodes. MiXCR, run by TCRdb on the PCR reads, gives a single entry per CDR3 protein. The sample records about 600,000 distinct CDR3 sequences, roughly a tenth being singletons. The genes are TRBV24-1 and TRBJ2-1; 9 bases match TRBD2. The source of this sequence is a human donor who donated a stem cell graft to a child with acute myeloid leukemia. The specimen was PBMCs from the stem cell graft donor, collected from the stem cell graft. The CDR3 spells CATSDSSGNSYNEQFF. CDR3 DNA: TGTGCCACCAGTGACTCTAGCGGGAACTCCTACAATGAGCAGTTCTTC.